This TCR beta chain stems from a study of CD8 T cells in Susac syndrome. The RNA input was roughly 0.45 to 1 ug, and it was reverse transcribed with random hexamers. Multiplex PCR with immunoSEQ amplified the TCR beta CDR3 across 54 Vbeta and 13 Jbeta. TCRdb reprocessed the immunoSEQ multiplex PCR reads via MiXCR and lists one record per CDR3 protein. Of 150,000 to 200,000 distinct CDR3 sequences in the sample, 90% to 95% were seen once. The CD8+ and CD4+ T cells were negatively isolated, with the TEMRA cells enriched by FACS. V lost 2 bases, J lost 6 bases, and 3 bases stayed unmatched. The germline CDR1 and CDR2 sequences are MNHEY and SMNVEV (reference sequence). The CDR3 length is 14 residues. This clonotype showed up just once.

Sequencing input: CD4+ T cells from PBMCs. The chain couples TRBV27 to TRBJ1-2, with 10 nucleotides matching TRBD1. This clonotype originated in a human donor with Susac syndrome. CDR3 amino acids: CASSLIGQGDGYTF. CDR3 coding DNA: TGTGCCAGCAGTTTAATTGGACAGGGGGATGGCTACACCTTC.